This entry lists 17 T cell receptor beta chains sequenced from one sample in a study of blood T cell repertoires in COVID-19. This table comes from immunoSEQ multiplex PCR, and its TCRdb copy is limited to in-frame clones, with some not included. The top ten clones hold around 4.8% of a sample with fewer than 250,000 clones, around 90% of them seen once. Material: peripheral blood. Every receptor here comes from a human donor in a cohort sampled during active COVID-19.

The CDR3 coding sequence is TGTGCCAGCTCTGGGGGACTAACCAACAATGAGCAGTTCTTC. As protein: CASSGGLTNNEQFF. The gene calls are TRBV18 and TRBJ2-1; 7 bases agree with TRBD2. The CDR3 is 14 residues long. Trimming cost V 6 bases and J 5 bases; bases outside gene matches: 7. Germline lookup yields CDR1 KGHSH and CDR2 LQKENI.

V is TRBV4-2 and J is TRBJ2-3; D uncertain. The CDR3 spans 15 residues. Germline lookup yields CDR1 LGHNA and CDR2 YNFKEQ. Trimming took off 4 bases at V and 1 base at J, with 12 bases between the two ends. The CDR3 sequence: CASSPQELGTDTQYF. The CDR3 region has the DNA TGTGCCAGCAGCCCCCAGGAATTAGGCACAGATACGCAGTATTTT.

The V gene is TRBV7-2, the J gene TRBJ2-5; 13 bases are a match to TRBD2. With 4 bases clipped from V and 3 bases from J, the junction kept 2 bases outside the gene matches. The V gene's germline CDR1 is SGHTA and CDR2 FQGNSA. The CDR3 runs 15 residues. The CDR3 reads CASSYGTSGKETQYF. The CDR3 DNA reads as TGTGCCAGCAGCTATGGGACTAGCGGGAAAGAGACCCAGTACTTC.

The CDR3 sequence: CASSSDSYETQYF. The CDR3 DNA is TGTGCCAGCAGCTCCGACAGCTATGAGACCCAGTACTTC. V is TRBV7-2 and J is TRBJ2-5; tentatively, D is TRBD1 (5 bases). The CDR3 consists of 13 residues. Germline assignment: CDR1 SGHTA and CDR2 FQGNSA. The ends were cut back, 4 bases at V and 5 bases at J, with 11 bases in the middle.

The CDR3: CASSVEILGTSRPTSTDTQYF. Here the CDR3 DNA reads TGTGCCAGCAGCGTAGAAATATTGGGGACTAGTCGCCCCACTAGCACAGATACGCAGTATTTT. This chain links TRBV9 with TRBJ2-3; 8 nucleotides agree with TRBD2. Germline lookup yields CDR1 SGDLS and CDR2 YYNGEE. The CDR3 runs 21 residues. J gave up 0 bases and V 0 bases, and 18 bases lay outside the gene matches.

This chain uses TRBV28 with TRBJ1-2, with unresolved D. The CDR3 has 13 amino acids. Trimming cost V 7 bases and J 6 bases, with 15 bases left between them. Germline V gene sequence: CDR1 MDHEN, CDR2 SYDVKM. The CDR3 protein is CASTRRGFHGYTF. Written as DNA, the CDR3 is TGTGCCAGCACGAGGCGAGGTTTTCATGGCTACACCTTC.

The CDR3 DNA reads as TGTGCCAGCAGCCTCGGACAGGGGGTTTTGTACGAGCAGTACTTC. Translation: CASSLGQGVLYEQYF. This chain connects TRBV3-1 (or the pseudogene TRBV3-2) to TRBJ2-7, with TRBD1 matching 10 bases. Germline loops: CDR1 LGHDT, CDR2 YNNKEL (reference sequence). V gave up 4 bases and J gave up 4 bases; unmatched junction bases: 7. The CDR3 contains 15 residues.

The CDR3 protein is CASSLEVPLRGYTF. CDR3 in DNA: TGTGCCAGCAGCTTAGAGGTGCCACTCCGAGGCTACACCTTC. The chain employs TRBV11-2 and TRBJ1-2, with D uncertain. Germline CDR1 and CDR2: SGHAT and FQNNGV. Trimming removed 0 bases at V and 8 bases at J, with 13 bases between. This CDR3 has 14 amino acids.

The table lists this clone with a count of one. This rearrangement joins TRBV10-2 to TRBJ1-1; tentatively, D is TRBD1 (5 bases). The CDR3 is made up of 12 amino acids. CDR1 WSHSY and CDR2 SAAADI come from the germline V gene. V lost 2 bases and J lost 7, with 8 bases in between. The CDR3 nucleotides are TGCGCCAGCAGTGAGGGCGGGGGTGAAGCTTTCTTT. It yields the protein CASSEGGGEAFF.

The chain combines TRBV5-1 with TRBJ2-5; the match to TRBD2 covers 8 bases. V dropped 4 bases and J dropped 7; count of bases not matched to a gene: 9. CDR1 is SGHRS and CDR2 is YFSETQ in the germline V gene. The length of the CDR3 is 14 residues. In DNA, the CDR3 is TGCGCCAGCAGCCCCGTCGATAGCGGGACGACCCAGTACTTC. Translation gives CASSPVDSGTTQYF.

This clone has only one observation. The chain has TRBV18 and TRBJ1-1; no clear D gene. CDR3 size: 13 residues. Germline lookup yields CDR1 KGHSH and CDR2 LQKENI. V lost 1 base, J lost 11 bases, and 14 bases lay in between. The CDR3: CASSPQGATGAFF. In DNA form, the CDR3 reads TGTGCCAGCTCACCACAAGGCGCTACGGGGGCTTTCTTT.

The chain couples TRBV28 to TRBJ1-2; 11 nucleotides match TRBD1. Germline CDR1 is MDHEN and CDR2 is SYDVKM. Losses at the gene ends were 4 bases for V and 3 bases for J; bases not matched to a gene: 4. The CDR3 is 15 amino acids. The CDR3 DNA follows: TGTGCCAGCAGTTGGGGGACAGGGGGACACTATGGCTACACCTTC. Protein sequence: CASSWGTGGHYGYTF.

The chain joins TRBV5-1 to TRBJ1-4, with no clear D. The V gene's germline CDR1 is SGHRS and CDR2 YFSETQ. The CDR3 runs 14 residues. The germline V and J ends were trimmed by 4 bases and 4 bases, with 11 bases remaining between them. The chain's CDR3 is CASSPEGYNEKLFF. DNA for the CDR3: TGCGCCAGCAGCCCGGAGGGCTATAATGAAAAACTGTTTTTT.

This sequence joins TRBV24-1 and TRBJ2-1; tentative D call: TRBD1 (5 bases). Trimming pared 0 bases from V and 1 base from J, leaving 18 bases between. The CDR3 loop spans 19 amino acids. Germline-derived CDR1 and CDR2 are KGHDR and SFDVKD. Written as DNA, the CDR3 is TGTGCCACCAGTGATTTGCGTTCGGACGGCAAGGGGTCCTACAATGAGCAGTTCTTC. Protein product: CATSDLRSDGKGSYNEQFF.

The genes are TRBV28 and TRBJ2-7, with TRBD1 matching over 11 bases. Germline V gene lookup returns CDR1 MDHEN and CDR2 SYDVKM. With 3 bases clipped from V and 7 bases from J, the junction kept 8 bases outside the gene matches. This CDR3 spans 15 amino acids. The CDR3 reads CASSLMAGTGGEQYF. CDR3 DNA: TGTGCCAGCAGTTTGATGGCAGGGACAGGGGGTGAGCAGTACTTC.

This clone was detected once. The chain is built from TRBV3-1 (or the pseudogene TRBV3-2) and TRBJ2-5, with D possibly matching TRBD1 (5 bases). V lost 1 base and J lost 7, with 10 bases in between. The germline gives CDR1 LGHDT, CDR2 YNNKEL (reference sequence). The length of the CDR3 is 13 residues. The CDR3 DNA follows: TGTGCCAGCAGCCAAGGGGGCTTTGGGACCCAGTACTTC. Protein: CASSQGGFGTQYF.

The gene calls are TRBV5-1 and TRBJ2-7; possibly TRBD2 for D (6 bases). The CDR3 loop spans 16 amino acids. Germline assignment: CDR1 SGHRS and CDR2 YFSETQ. Trimming left V 4 bases short and J 5 bases short, with 22 bases between. CDR3 sequence reads: CASSPAPGTLGNEQYF. CDR3 DNA sequence: TGCGCCAGCAGCCCTGCCCCCGGGACTCTCGGAAACGAGCAGTACTTC.